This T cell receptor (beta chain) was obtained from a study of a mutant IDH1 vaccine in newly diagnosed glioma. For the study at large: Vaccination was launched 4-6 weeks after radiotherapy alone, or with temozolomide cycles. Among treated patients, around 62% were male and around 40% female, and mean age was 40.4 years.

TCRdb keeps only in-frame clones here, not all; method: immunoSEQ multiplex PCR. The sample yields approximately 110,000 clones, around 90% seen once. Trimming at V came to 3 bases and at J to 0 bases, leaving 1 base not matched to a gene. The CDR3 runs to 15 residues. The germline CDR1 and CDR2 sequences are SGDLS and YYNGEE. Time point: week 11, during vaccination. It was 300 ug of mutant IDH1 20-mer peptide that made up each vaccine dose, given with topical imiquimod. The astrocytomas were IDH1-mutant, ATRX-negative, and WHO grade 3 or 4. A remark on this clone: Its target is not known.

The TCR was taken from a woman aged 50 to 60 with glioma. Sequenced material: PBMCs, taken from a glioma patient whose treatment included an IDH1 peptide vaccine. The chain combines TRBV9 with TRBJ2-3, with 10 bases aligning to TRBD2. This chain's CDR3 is CASSATSGSTDTQYF. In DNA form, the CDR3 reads TGTGCCAGCAGCGCGACTAGCGGGAGCACAGATACGCAGTATTTT.